The present entry profiles one T cell receptor (beta chain) with its context. Its specificity is not known. The data belong to a study of CD8+ T cells in alopecia areata. Study information: Administration of oral tofacitinib to treated patients was at 5 to 10 mg twice daily. Tofacitinib dosing lasted 6 to 18 months, which was then followed by 6 months off drug.

CDR3 length: 15 amino acids. CDR1 LGHNA and CDR2 YSLEER come from the germline V gene. J was trimmed by 3 bases and V by 0 bases; bases with no gene match: 3. Following RNA extraction, reverse transcription yielded cDNA that acted as the sequencing template. The table came from immunoSEQ multiplex PCR; TCRdb's copy has only in-frame clones and leaves some out. Among approximately 12,000 clones listed, roughly 60% were seen once. Those with alopecia areata gave lesional scalp punch biopsies and peripheral blood. Study-wide findings and caveats: Sharing of TCR sequences between patients (possibly for HLA-related reasons) was less clear than in mice. There were also resident alphabeta T cells of normal skin sequenced in scalp samples.

This sequence joins TRBV4-3 and TRBJ2-7, with 9 bases lining up with TRBD2. The source material was skin. The TCR comes from a human donor with alopecia areata. In nucleotides, the CDR3 is TGCGCCAGCAGCCAAGAGGCGGGAGGGGTCTACGAGCAGTACTTC. Residues: CASSQEAGGVYEQYF.